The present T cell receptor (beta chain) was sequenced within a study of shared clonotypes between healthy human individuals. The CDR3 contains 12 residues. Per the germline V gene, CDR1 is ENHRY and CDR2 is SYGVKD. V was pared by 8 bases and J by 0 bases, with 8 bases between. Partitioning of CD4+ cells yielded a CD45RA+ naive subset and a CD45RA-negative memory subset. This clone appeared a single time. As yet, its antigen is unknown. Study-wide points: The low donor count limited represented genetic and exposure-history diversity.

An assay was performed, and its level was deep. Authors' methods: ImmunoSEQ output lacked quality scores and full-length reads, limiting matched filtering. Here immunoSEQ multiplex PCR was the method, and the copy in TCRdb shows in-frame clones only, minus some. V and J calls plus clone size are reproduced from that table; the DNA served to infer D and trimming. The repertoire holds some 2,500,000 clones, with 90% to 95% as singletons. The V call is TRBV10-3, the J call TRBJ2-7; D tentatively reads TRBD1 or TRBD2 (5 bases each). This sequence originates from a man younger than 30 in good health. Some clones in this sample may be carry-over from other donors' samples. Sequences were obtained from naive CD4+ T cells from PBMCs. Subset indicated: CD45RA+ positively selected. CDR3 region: CAIGTDSYEQYF. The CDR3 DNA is TGTGCCATCGGGACGGACTCCTACGAGCAGTACTTC.